The sequence of this T cell receptor (beta chain) was determined in a study of blood T cell repertoires in COVID-19. Looking at the study overall: COVID-19 samples from acute and convalescent phases originated in the United States, Italy and Spain.

Sequencing was performed with immunoSEQ multiplex PCR; in TCRdb, only in-frame clones are kept and a portion is missing. The data hold about 400,000 clones, with approximately 89% observed a single time. Two negative PCRs, clearance, or symptom resolution were required of recovered Cohort 3 donors. The sample was PBMCs or T cells enriched from blood (not recorded which). This TCR came from a woman aged 25 to 39 who had recovered from COVID-19.

CDR3 in DNA: TGTGCCAGCAGTTTAGGAGACAGGGGGGTTAAGCCCCAGCATTTT. Translation gives CASSLGDRGVKPQHF. V usage is TRBV28 and J usage is TRBJ1-5, with TRBD1 matching 9 bases. The CDR3 is 15 residues long. V was clipped by 2 bases and J by 8 bases; unmatched bases: 7. CDR1 and CDR2 (germline): MDHEN, SYDVKM.